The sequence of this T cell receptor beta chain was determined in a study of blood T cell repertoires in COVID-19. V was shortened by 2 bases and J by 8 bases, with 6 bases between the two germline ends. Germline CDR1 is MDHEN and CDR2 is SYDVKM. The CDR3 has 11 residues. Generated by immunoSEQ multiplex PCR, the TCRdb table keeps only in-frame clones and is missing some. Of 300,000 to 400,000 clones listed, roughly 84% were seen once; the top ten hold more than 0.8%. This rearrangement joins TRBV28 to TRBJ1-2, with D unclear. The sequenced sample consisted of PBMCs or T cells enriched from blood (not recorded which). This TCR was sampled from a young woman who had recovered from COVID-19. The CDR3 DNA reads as TGTGCCAGCAGTTTAACGGAGGGCTACACCTTC. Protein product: CASSLTEGYTF.